A selection of T cell receptor beta chains follows, all from one sample in a study of cytomegalovirus exposure and HLA in healthy donors. Produced via immunoSEQ multiplex PCR; TCRdb's table is partial and in-frame only. The sample includes 230,000 or so clones, about nine tenths of them seen just once. Sample: PBMCs. These receptor sequences come from a girl aged 2-10 years in good health and CMV-seronegative. CDR3s include the opening cysteine and the closing phenylalanine or tryptophan. The D gene is left open where the match is weak. Size tells how often a clone was seen (once, few, many) or the class of an expanded clone, and some rows leave it out.

v_call: TRBV7-2; d_call: TRBD1; clone_size: once; cdr3_aa: CASSLDRGPYEQYF
v_call: TRBV4-1; d_call: TRBD2; clone_size: -; cdr3_aa: CASSQDYTSGGTDTQYF
v_call: TRBV30; d_call: -; clone_size: -; cdr3_aa: CAWSDGGGSGYEQYF
v_call: TRBV5-1; d_call: TRBD1; clone_size: -; cdr3_aa: CASSQGQGTYGYTF
v_call: TRBV7-2; d_call: -; clone_size: -; cdr3_aa: CASSKQEINTGELFF
v_call: TRBV4-1; d_call: TRBD2; clone_size: -; cdr3_aa: CASSQVGRGGVGGTGELFF
v_call: TRBV18; d_call: -; clone_size: -; cdr3_aa: CASSPYPGTYEQYF
v_call: TRBV7-4; d_call: TRBD1; clone_size: -; cdr3_aa: CASSSPIDRGLAEAFF
v_call: TRBV5-4; d_call: -; clone_size: few; cdr3_aa: CASSFLSGVKYNEQFF
v_call: TRBV6-1; d_call: -; clone_size: once; cdr3_aa: CASSEGGTLRELFF
v_call: TRBV11-2; d_call: -; clone_size: -; cdr3_aa: CASSSTGSNGYTF
v_call: TRBV6-1; d_call: TRBD1; clone_size: -; cdr3_aa: CASRGAGGRDIQYF
v_call: TRBV6-6; d_call: TRBD1; clone_size: -; cdr3_aa: CASSYSWGQGSYEQYF
v_call: TRBV6-1; d_call: TRBD1; clone_size: -; cdr3_aa: CASSGPGQGRTEAFF
v_call: TRBV7-6; d_call: TRBD1; clone_size: -; cdr3_aa: CASSPDRAGNQPQHF
v_call: TRBV6-5; d_call: TRBD2; clone_size: -; cdr3_aa: CASSSSGRTEEETQYF
v_call: TRBV11-2; d_call: -; clone_size: -; cdr3_aa: CASSLEGAVRNTEAFF
v_call: TRBV29-1; d_call: -; clone_size: -; cdr3_aa: CSVVPQGPSGANVLTF
v_call: TRBV18; d_call: -; clone_size: -; cdr3_aa: CASSPVDRAGNYGYTF
v_call: TRBV28; d_call: TRBD1; clone_size: -; cdr3_aa: CASSGTGGGNSPLHF
v_call: TRBV28; d_call: TRBD2; clone_size: -; cdr3_aa: CASSFWGLVNLYF
v_call: TRBV29-1; d_call: TRBD1; clone_size: -; cdr3_aa: CSAERGQGMNTEAFF
v_call: TRBV7-8; d_call: TRBD1; clone_size: -; cdr3_aa: CASSPGTGTNEQFF
v_call: TRBV19; d_call: -; clone_size: -; cdr3_aa: CASSTGMNTEAFF
v_call: TRBV20-1; d_call: -; clone_size: -; cdr3_aa: CSASSLNEQFF
v_call: TRBV29-1; d_call: -; clone_size: -; cdr3_aa: CSALQGGFDEQYF
v_call: TRBV23-1; d_call: TRBD1; clone_size: -; cdr3_aa: CASTITGGGTEAFF
v_call: TRBV14; d_call: TRBD2; clone_size: -; cdr3_aa: CASSQGPSGSSSHNEQFF
v_call: TRBV5-1; d_call: TRBD1; clone_size: -; cdr3_aa: CASSLGQGDYGYTF
v_call: TRBV7-2; d_call: -; clone_size: -; cdr3_aa: CASSLTGGLSSYEQYF
v_call: TRBV10-1; d_call: TRBD2; clone_size: -; cdr3_aa: CARRGGTSGGAVTGELFF